This T cell receptor (beta chain) was documented in a study of T cell clones after liver transplantation. The CDR3 loop spans 13 amino acids. Germline values: CDR1 MNHNS, CDR2 SASEGT. V lost 7 bases and J lost 1, with 11 bases in between. Study-level points and caveats: Low donor cell numbers restricted donor-reactive repertoire measurement in a couple of subjects.

The repertoire was sequenced with immunoSEQ multiplex PCR; TCRdb's copy has only in-frame clones and lacks some. The data show roughly 15,000 clones, with about nine tenths seen just once and approximately 50% held by the top ten. This clone was recorded once. What it binds is not known. The chain joins TRBV6-1 to TRBJ2-7; D is ambiguous. The clonotype was recovered from a human donor who received a liver transplant. This sample comprised CD8+ T cells from blood, obtained before liver transplant. The CDR3 bases are TGTGCCAGCATCCCTAGAGATTCCTACGAGCAGTACTTC. Protein sequence: CASIPRDSYEQYF.